This passage covers 8 T cell receptor beta chains from one sample sequenced in a study of blood T cell repertoires in COVID-19. Repertoires were generated with immunoSEQ multiplex PCR, while TCRdb's copy carries only in-frame clones and drops some. In the table there are about 180,000 clones, roughly 84% of which are singletons. Sequencing was performed on peripheral blood. The receptors stem from a human donor in a cohort sampled during active COVID-19.

This chain uses TRBV25-1 with TRBJ2-3; 9 bases align to TRBD2. Germline lookup yields CDR1 MGHDK and CDR2 SYGVNS. With V trimmed by 5 bases and J by 0 bases, 9 bases remained unmatched. CDR3 size: 17 residues. CDR3 sequence (DNA): TGTGCCAGCAGTCTCTCCTCCACTAGCGGGAGCACAGATACGCAGTATTTT. Amino acid sequence: CASSLSSTSGSTDTQYF.

This rearrangement joins TRBV18 to TRBJ1-5, with D possibly being TRBD1 (5 bases). This CDR3 spans 13 amino acids. Germline CDR1 is KGHSH and CDR2 is LQKENI. V was trimmed by 4 bases and J by 3 bases, leaving 7 bases between them. Here the CDR3 DNA reads TGTGCCAGCTCACAGGGACTCAATCAGCCCCAGCATTTT. Translating gives CASSQGLNQPQHF.

The chain recombines TRBV2 with TRBJ2-5; 10 bases map to TRBD2. V lost 6 bases, J lost 4 bases, and 2 bases stayed unmatched. The CDR3 is made up of 13 amino acids. Germline V gives CDR1 SNHLY, CDR2 FYNNEI. CDR3 in amino acids: CASRLAGRETQYF. As DNA, the CDR3 is TGTGCCAGCAGACTAGCGGGAAGAGAGACCCAGTACTTC.

The rearrangement uses TRBV6-7 and TRBJ1-1, with 9 bases lining up with TRBD1. TRBV6-7 belongs to the ORF category, with a function that is uncertain. The CDR3 has 17 residues. V shed 8 bases and J 5 bases; nucleotides not matched to a gene: 18. CDR3: CASPTLLTGGWWTEAFF. In DNA, the CDR3 is TGTGCCAGCCCTACTCTGCTCACAGGGGGCTGGTGGACTGAAGCTTTCTTT.

The chain combines TRBV7-2 with TRBJ2-1; D remains ambiguous. Germline values: CDR1 SGHTA, CDR2 FQGNSA. With 1 base removed from V and 0 bases from J, the gap between germline ends came to 7 bases. The CDR3 loop spans 15 amino acids. The CDR3 DNA follows: TGTGCCAGCAGCTTAGTCGTGAGCTCCTACAATGAGCAGTTCTTC. Protein product: CASSLVVSSYNEQFF.

The J gene is TRBJ1-4, the V gene TRBV29-1; TRBD1 aligns across 9 bases. The germline gives CDR1 SQVTM, CDR2 ANQGSEA. V trimming: 6 bases; J trimming: 8 bases; junction bases outside the gene matches: 4. This CDR3 comprises 12 residues. Here the CDR3 reads CSVGTGTEKLFF. The CDR3 nucleotides read TGCAGCGTCGGGACAGGGACAGAAAAACTGTTTTTT.

As for this clone: The same CDR3 is also encoded by other DNA sequences in this sample. The chain uses TRBV6-2 or TRBV6-3 and TRBJ1-2; 8 bases match TRBD1. This CDR3 spans 12 amino acids. J lost 4 bases, V lost 6 bases, and 1 base had no gene match. The V gene's germline CDR1 is MNHEY and CDR2 SVGEGT. CDR3 nucleotides: TGTGCCAGCAGCGGACAGGGCTATGGCTACACCTTC. It codes for CASSGQGYGYTF.

This sequence joins TRBV9 and TRBJ2-3, with D possibly being TRBD2 (8 bases). The CDR3 runs to 17 residues. Trimming left V 4 bases short and J 2 bases short, with 20 bases between. Looked up from germline, CDR1 is SGDLS and CDR2 is YYNGEE. This CDR3 reads CASSPQGGSGATDTQYF. The CDR3 nucleotides read TGTGCCAGCAGCCCCCAGGGGGGTAGCGGGGCCACAGATACGCAGTATTTT.